This T cell receptor beta chain was obtained from a study of blood T cell repertoires in COVID-19. The germline V and J ends were trimmed by 4 bases and 3 bases, with 16 bases remaining between them. This CDR3 is 15 amino acids long. CDR1 SGHDT and CDR2 YYEEEE come from the germline V gene. This clone was observed a handful of times. The method was immunoSEQ multiplex PCR; TCRdb's version includes in-frame clones alone and lacks a portion of them. The sample includes tens of thousands of clones, around four fifths of them seen just once. The rearrangement links TRBV5-6 to TRBJ1-1, with D unresolved. This TCR came from an older woman with acute or convalescent COVID-19. The source material was peripheral blood. The CDR3 region is CASSPTHNLYTEAFF. DNA for the CDR3: TGTGCCAGCAGCCCAACCCACAACCTCTACACTGAAGCTTTCTTT.